The entry below gives a single TCR beta chain sequence along with its context. A few counts support this clonotype. What antigen it recognizes has not been identified. The input lacks base qualities; no much larger clone sits a single base away. The library was built by means of PCR. The listed sequencing device is Illumina HiSeq 2500. TCR library preparation used molecular barcoding, with unique molecular identifiers applied to normalize quantification of the TCRbeta repertoire. TCRdb applied fastp at Q25 and MiXCR to the public reads, then kept only in-frame beta chains. Rows with a matching CDR3 protein are joined into one entry that keeps the most common DNA and genes. Across this sample there are 700,000 to 950,000 distinct CDR3 sequences, with 15% to 20% seen only once. The ten largest account for about 4.6% of the sample. The sample's treatment or condition label, in plain terms: allogeneic hematopoietic cell transplantation with graft depleted of TCRalphabeta T cells and CD19 B cells. The children who served as transplant recipients had been given grafts of TCRalphabeta/CD19-depleted allogeneic hematopoietic cells.

This record comes from a study of T-cell reconstitution after alpha-beta-depleted transplantation in children (dated by TCRdb to between 2015 and 2016). Study-wide context: The study quantitatively tracked T-cell immune reconstitution after TCRalphabeta/CD19-depleted allogeneic hematopoietic cell transplantation in children using TCR repertoire profiling.

Broader findings and caveats from the paper: Over the following months the frequencies of hyperexpanded clones went down, and after one year T-cell counts and TCRbeta diversity were mostly credited to newly produced T cells. In some patients, the high TCRbeta diversity seen at day 60 was put down to recipient T cells and intrathymic progenitors that had survived conditioning. The apparently early alphabetaT-cell count recovery about two months after transplant was reportedly dependent on only several hundred rapidly expanded clones derived from non-depleted graft cells.

V is clipped by 4 bases and J by 5 bases, and the sequence between their germline boundaries is 18 bases long. CDR3 length: 15 amino acids, cysteine to phenylalanine. The only DNA kept is the CDR3, 45 bases in frame from the first base. The CDR1 and CDR2 encoded by the germline V gene (reference sequence) are LGHDT and YNNKEL. The rearranged chain carries TRBV3-1 and TRBJ2-7, and perhaps TRBD2 as D gene, on 5 matching bases. The sequencing here drew on PBMCs, mostly from graft donor cells, taken 360 days after TCRalphabeta/CD19-depleted stem cell transplant. This sequence originates from a male patient younger than 18 who had a stem cell transplant for acute lymphoblastic leukemia, so the T cells may come from the graft donor. The sequenced DNA: TGTGCCAGCAGCCCCCCGGGGTTGTCGGGAAACGAGCAGTACTTC. Translated, this is CASSPPGLSGNEQYF.